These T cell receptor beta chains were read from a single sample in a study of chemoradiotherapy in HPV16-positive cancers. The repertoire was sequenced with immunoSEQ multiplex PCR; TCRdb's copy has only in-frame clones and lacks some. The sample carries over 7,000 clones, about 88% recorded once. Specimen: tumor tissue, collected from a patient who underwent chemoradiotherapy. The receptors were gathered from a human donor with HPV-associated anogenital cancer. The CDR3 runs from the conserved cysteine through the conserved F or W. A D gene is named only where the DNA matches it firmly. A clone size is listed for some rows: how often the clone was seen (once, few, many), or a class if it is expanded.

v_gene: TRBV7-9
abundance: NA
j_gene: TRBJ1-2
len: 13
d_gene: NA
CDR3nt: TGTGCCAGCAGCTTAGCGGGCTCTGGGGGAAGCACCTTC
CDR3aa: CASSLAGSGGSTF

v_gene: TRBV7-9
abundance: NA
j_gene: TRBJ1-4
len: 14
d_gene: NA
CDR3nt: TGTGCCAGCAGCCTTGGAGGCCGGCAGGACCAACTGTTTTTT
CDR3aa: CASSLGGRQDQLFF

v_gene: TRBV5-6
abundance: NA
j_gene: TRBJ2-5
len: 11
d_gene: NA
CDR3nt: TGTGCCAGCAGTCGTCGAGGGGCCCAGTACTTC
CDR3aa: CASSRRGAQYF

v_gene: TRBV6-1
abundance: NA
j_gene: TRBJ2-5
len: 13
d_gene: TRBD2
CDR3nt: TGTGCCAGCAGGGAAGCGGGACGAGAGACCCAGTACTTC
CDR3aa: CASREAGRETQYF

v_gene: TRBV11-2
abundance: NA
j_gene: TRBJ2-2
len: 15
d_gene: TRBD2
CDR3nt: TGTGCCAGCAGCCTCCGGGAGGGATACACCGGGGAGCTGTTTTTT
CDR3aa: CASSLREGYTGELFF

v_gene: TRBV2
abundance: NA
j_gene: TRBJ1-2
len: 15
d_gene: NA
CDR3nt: TGTGCCAGCAGCTTATATAATGCAGGGGAGAATGGCTACACCTTC
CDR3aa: CASSLYNAGENGYTF

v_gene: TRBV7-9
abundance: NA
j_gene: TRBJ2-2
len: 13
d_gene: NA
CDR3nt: TGTGCCAGCAGCTGGGTGAGCACCGGGGAGCTGTTTTTT
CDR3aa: CASSWVSTGELFF

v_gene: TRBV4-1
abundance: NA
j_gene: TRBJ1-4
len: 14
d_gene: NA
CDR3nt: TGCGCCAGCAGCCAAGATTCCCCCGCCGGGACCCTAGTTTTT
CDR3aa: CASSQDSPAGTLVF

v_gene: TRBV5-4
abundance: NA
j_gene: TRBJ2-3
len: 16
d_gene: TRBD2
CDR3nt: TGTGCCAGCAGCCCTAGTACAGCGGGGGGGCTGGATACGCAGTATTTT
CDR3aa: CASSPSTAGGLDTQYF

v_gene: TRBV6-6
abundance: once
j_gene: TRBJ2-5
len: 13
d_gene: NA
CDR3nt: TGTGCCAGCAGTCAAATAGTCCGGGCGGCCCAGTACTTC
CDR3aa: CASSQIVRAAQYF

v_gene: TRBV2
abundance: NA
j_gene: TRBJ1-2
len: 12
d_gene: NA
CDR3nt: TGTGCCAGCAGTGGTGACAGCTATGGCTACACCTTC
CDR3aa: CASSGDSYGYTF

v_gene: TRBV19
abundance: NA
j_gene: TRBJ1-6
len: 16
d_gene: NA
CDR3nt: TGTGCCAGTAGTATCCGCGGGAGCTCCTATAATTCACCCCTCCACTTT
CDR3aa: CASSIRGSSYNSPLHF

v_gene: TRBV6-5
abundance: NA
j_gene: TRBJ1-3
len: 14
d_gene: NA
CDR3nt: TGTGCCAGCAGCCTCATAGGATCTGGAAACACCATATATTTT
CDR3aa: CASSLIGSGNTIYF

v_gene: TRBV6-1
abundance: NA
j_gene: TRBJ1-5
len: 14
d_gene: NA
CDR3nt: TGTGCCAGCAGTGTGGAGACAAGCAATCAGCCCCAGCATTTT
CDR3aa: CASSVETSNQPQHF

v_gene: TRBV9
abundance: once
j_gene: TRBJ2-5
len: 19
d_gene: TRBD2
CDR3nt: TGTGCCAGCAGCGCCTCGACTAGCGAGACCTACAACAGGAGAGAGACCCAGTACTTC
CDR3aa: CASSASTSETYNRRETQYF

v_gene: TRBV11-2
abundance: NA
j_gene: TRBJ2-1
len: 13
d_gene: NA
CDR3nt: TGTGCCAGCAGCTTAGGTCGTGGGGATGAGCAGTTCTTC
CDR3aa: CASSLGRGDEQFF

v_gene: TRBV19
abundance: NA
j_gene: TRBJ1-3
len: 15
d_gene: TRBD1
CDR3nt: TGTGCCAGTAGCATACAGGGGTTCTCTGGAAACACCATATATTTT
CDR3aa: CASSIQGFSGNTIYF

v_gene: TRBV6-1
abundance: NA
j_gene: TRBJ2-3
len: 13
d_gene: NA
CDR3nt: TGTGCCAGCAGTCCTCAGGGTATGGGTCGGCAGTATTTT
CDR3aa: CASSPQGMGRQYF

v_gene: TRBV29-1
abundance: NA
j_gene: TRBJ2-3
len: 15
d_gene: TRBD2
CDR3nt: TGCAGCGCGACTGGGCGGGGGGCTCGCACAGATACGCAGTATTTT
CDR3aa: CSATGRGARTDTQYF

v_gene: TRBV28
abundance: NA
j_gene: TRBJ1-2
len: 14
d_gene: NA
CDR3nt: TGTGCCAGCAGTTCCCCGGGGGCTTACTATGGCTACACCTTC
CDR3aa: CASSSPGAYYGYTF

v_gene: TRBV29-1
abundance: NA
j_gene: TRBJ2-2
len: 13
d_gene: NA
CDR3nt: TGCAGCGTTGAGGGACAGAACACCGGGGAGCTGTTTTTT
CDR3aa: CSVEGQNTGELFF

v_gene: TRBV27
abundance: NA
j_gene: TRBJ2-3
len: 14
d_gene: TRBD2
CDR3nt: TGTGCCAGCAGTGAATCGCGGGGGGGGGATACGCAGTATTTT
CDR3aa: CASSESRGGDTQYF

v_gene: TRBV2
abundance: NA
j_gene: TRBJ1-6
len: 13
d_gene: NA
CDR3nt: TGTGCCAGCAGGACAGGTGAAAATTCACCCCTCCACTTT
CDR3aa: CASRTGENSPLHF

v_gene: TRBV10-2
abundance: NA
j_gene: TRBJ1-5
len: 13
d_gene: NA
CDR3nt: TGCGCCAGCAGTGAGAGTAGCAATCAGCCCCAGCATTTT
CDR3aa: CASSESSNQPQHF

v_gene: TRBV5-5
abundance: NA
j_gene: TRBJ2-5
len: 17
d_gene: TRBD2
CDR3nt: TGTGCCAGCAGCGGCGGGACTAGCGGGGGGGCGGCGGAGACCCAGTACTTC
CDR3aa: CASSGGTSGGAAETQYF